This T cell receptor beta chain appears in the sequencing data of a study of cytomegalovirus exposure and HLA in healthy donors. Overall study: Within an early data release were about 85 million unique TCRs drawn from HLA-typed donors. The study's findings and limits: Equally common other TCR beta chains were less clonally expanded than HLA-associated ones, a later analysis found. Most subjects' HLA-A and HLA-B alleles were reportedly predicted from TCR beta sequences.

60 Vbeta and 13 Jbeta primers were used in PCR. Measured with immunoSEQ multiplex PCR; TCRdb has only the in-frame clones, and not every one. The table shows roughly 200,000 clones, with around 80% occurring only once. In regard to this clone: Its antigen is not known.

Germline CDR1 is MNHEY and CDR2 is SVGAGI. The CDR3 has 15 residues. Trimming shortened V by 0 bases and J by 2 bases, and 7 bases separated the two germline ends. This clonotype was obtained from a woman in her twenties or thirties in good health and CMV-seropositive. Sequenced: PBMCs. This sequence joins TRBV6-5 and TRBJ1-4; D call uncertain. The CDR3 region has the DNA TGTGCCAGCAGTTACTCTCCCAGGACTAATGAAAAACTGTTTTTT. Amino acids: CASSYSPRTNEKLFF.